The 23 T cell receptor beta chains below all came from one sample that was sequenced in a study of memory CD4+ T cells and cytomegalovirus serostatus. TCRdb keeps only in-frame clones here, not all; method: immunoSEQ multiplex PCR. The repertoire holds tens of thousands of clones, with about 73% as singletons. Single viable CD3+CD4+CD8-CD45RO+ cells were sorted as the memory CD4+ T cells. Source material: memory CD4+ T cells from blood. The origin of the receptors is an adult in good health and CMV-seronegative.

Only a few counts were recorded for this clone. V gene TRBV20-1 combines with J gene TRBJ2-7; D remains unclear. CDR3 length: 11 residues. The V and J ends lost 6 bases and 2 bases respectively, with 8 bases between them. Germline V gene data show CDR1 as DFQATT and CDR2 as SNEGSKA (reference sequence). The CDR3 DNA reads TGCAGTGCCCCCTATACCTACGAGCAGTACTTC. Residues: CSAPYTYEQYF.

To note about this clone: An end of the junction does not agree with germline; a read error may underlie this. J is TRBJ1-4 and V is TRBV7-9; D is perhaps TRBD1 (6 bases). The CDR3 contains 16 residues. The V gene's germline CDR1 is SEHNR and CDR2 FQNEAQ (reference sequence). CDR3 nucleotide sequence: TGCGCCAGCAGCCAGAATACAGGGAGAAGGGGTGAAAAACTGTTTTTT. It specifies CASSQNTGRRGEKLFF.

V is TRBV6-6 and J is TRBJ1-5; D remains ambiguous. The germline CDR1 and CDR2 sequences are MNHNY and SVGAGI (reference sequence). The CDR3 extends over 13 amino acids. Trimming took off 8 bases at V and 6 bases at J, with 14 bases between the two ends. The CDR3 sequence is CASHELVSQPQHF. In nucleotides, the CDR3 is TGTGCCAGCCACGAGTTGGTAAGTCAGCCCCAGCATTTT.

The CDR3 nucleotides are TGTGCCAGCAGCTCCAGGACAGGGCGGAACACTGAAGCTTTCTTT. Amino acids: CASSSRTGRNTEAFF. This chain connects TRBV7-2 to TRBJ1-1; 8 nucleotides agree with TRBD1. The germline V gene encodes CDR1 SGHTA and CDR2 FQGNSA. Unmatched junction bases numbered 5, after V lost 4 bases and J lost 1 base. This CDR3 has 15 residues.

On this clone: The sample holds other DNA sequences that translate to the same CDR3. The CDR3 sequence is CASSFRRNTEAFF. As DNA, the CDR3 is TGTGCCAGCAGTTTCCGAAGAAACACTGAAGCTTTCTTT. The chain is built from TRBV27 and TRBJ1-1; D gene uncertain. This CDR3 is built from 13 residues. Germline loops: CDR1 MNHEY, CDR2 SMNVEV (reference sequence). The ends were cut back, 3 bases at V and 2 bases at J, with 7 bases in the middle.

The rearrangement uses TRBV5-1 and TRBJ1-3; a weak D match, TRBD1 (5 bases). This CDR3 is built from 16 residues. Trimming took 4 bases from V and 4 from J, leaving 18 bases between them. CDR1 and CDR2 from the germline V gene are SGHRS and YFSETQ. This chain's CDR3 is CASSPAPGRRGNTIYF. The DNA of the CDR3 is TGCGCCAGCAGCCCGGCCCCAGGGCGACGAGGAAACACCATATATTTT.

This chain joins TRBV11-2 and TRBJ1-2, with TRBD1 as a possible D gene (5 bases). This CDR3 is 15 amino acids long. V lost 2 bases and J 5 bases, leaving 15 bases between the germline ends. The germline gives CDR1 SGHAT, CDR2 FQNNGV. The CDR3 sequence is CASSLSGGPEYGYTF. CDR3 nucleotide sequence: TGTGCCAGCAGCTTATCCGGGGGACCAGAATATGGCTACACCTTC.

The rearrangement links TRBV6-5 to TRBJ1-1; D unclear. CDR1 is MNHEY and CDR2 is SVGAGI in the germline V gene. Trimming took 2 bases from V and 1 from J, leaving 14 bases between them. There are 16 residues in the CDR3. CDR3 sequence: CASSYNMGLGNTEAFF. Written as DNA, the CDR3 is TGTGCCAGCAGTTACAATATGGGTCTGGGGAACACTGAAGCTTTCTTT.

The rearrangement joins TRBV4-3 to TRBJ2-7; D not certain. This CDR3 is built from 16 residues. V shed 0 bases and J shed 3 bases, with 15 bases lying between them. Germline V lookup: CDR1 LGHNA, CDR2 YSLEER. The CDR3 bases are TGCGCCAGCAGCCAAGATTGGGTGAGAGAGGTCTACGAGCAGTACTTC. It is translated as CASSQDWVREVYEQYF.

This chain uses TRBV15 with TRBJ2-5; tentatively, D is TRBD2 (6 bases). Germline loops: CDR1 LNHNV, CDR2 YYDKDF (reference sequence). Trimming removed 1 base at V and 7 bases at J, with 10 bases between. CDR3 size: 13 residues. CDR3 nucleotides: TGTGCCACCAGCAGAGTGGGGACTGGGACCCAGTACTTC. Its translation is CATSRVGTGTQYF.

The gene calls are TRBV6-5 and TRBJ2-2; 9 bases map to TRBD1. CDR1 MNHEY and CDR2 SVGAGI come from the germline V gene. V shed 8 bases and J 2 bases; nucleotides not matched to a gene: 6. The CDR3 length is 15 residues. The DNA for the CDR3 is TGTGCCAGCGGGCGACAGGGGGGAAACACCGGGGAGCTGTTTTTT. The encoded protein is CASGRQGGNTGELFF.

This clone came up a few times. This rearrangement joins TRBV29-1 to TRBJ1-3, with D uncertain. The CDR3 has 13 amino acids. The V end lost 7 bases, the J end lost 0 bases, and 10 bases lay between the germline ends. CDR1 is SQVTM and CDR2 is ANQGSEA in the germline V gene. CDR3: CSAQMSSGNTIYF. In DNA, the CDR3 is TGCAGCGCCCAGATGAGCTCTGGAAACACCATATATTTT.

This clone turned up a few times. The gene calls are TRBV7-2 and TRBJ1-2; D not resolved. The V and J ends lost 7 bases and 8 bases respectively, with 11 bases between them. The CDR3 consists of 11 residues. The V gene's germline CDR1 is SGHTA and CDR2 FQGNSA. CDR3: CASNRVFGYTF. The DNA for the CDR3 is TGTGCCAGCAACCGAGTTTTCGGCTACACCTTC. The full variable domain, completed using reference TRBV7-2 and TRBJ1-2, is GAGVSQSPSNKVTEKGKDVELRCDPISGHTALYWYRQSLGQGLEFLIYFQGNSAPDKSGLPSDRFSAERTGGSVSTLTIQRTQQEDSAVYLCASNRVFGYTFGSGTRLTVV.

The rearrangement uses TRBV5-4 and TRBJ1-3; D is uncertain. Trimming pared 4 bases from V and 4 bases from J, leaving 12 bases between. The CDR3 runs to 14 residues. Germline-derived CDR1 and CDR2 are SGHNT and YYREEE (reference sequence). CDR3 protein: CASSLMAEGNTIYF. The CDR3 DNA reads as TGTGCCAGCAGCCTGATGGCAGAAGGAAACACCATATATTTT. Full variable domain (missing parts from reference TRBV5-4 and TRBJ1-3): ETGVTQSPTHLIKTRGQQVTLRCSSQSGHNTVSWYQQALGQGPQFIFQYYREEENGRGNFPPRFSGLQFPNYSSELNVNALELDDSALYLCASSLMAEGNTIYFGEGSWLTVV.

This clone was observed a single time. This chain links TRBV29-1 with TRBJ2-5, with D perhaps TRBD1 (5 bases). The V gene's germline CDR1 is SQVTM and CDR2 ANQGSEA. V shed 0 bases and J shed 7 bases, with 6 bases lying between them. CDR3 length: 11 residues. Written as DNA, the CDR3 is TGCAGCGTTGAAGATAGGGGGACCCAGTACTTC. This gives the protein CSVEDRGTQYF.

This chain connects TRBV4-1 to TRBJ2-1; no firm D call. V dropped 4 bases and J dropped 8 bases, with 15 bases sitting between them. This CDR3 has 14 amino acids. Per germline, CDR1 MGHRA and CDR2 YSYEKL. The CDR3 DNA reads TGCGCCAGCAGCCCCTTGCTCAAAGGCGATGAGCAGTTCTTC. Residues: CASSPLLKGDEQFF.

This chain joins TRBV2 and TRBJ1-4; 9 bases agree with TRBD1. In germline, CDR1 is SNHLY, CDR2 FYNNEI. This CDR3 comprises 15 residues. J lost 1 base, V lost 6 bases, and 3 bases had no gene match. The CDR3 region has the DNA TGTGCCAGCAGGAGGACAGGGGAAACTAATGAAAAACTGTTTTTT. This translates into CASRRTGETNEKLFF. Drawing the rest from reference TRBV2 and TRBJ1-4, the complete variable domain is EPEVTQTPSHQVTQMGQEVILRCVPISNHLYFYWYRQILGQKVEFLVSFYNNEISEKSEIFDDQFSVERPDGSNFTLKIRSTKLEDSAMYFCASRRTGETNEKLFFGSGTQLSVL.

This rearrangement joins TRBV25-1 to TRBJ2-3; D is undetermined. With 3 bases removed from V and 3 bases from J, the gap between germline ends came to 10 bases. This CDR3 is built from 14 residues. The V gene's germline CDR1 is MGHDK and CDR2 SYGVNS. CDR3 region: CASSDRDSTDTQYF. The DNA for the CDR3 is TGTGCCAGCAGTGACAGAGATTCAACAGATACGCAGTATTTT.

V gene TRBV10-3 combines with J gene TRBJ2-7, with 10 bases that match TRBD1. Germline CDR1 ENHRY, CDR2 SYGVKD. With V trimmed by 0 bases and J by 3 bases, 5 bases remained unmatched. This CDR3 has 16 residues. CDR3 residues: CAISESGTGADYEQYF. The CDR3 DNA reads TGTGCCATCAGTGAGTCAGGGACAGGGGCGGACTACGAGCAGTACTTC.

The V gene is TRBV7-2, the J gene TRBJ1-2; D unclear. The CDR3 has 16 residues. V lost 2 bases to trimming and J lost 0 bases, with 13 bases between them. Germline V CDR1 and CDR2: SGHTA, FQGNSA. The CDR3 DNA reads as TGTGCCAGCAGCTTATCTCGGGCCGTATCTAACTATGGCTACACCTTC. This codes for CASSLSRAVSNYGYTF.

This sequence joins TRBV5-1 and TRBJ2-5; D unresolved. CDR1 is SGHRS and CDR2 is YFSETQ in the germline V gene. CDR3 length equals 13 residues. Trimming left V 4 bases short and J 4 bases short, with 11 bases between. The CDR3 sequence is CASSPQVGETQYF. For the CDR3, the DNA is TGCGCCAGCAGCCCGCAGGTTGGAGAGACCCAGTACTTC. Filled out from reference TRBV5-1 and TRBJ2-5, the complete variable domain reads KAGVTQTPRYLIKTRGQQVTLSCSPISGHRSVSWYQQTPGQGLQFLFEYFSETQRNKGNFPGRFSGRQFSNSRSEMNVSTLELGDSALYLCASSPQVGETQYFGPGTRLLVL.

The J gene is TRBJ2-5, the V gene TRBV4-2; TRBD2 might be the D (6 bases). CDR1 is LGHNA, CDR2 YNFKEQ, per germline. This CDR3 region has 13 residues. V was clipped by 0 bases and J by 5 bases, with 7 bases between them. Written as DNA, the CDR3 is TGTGCCAGCAGCCAAGATGGAGGGGAGACCCAGTACTTC. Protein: CASSQDGGETQYF.

The CDR3 coding sequence is TGTGCCAGCAGGGGAGGGCCGGGACAGAGCAATCAGCCCCAGCATTTT. Its translation: CASRGGPGQSNQPQHF. This chain joins TRBV2 and TRBJ1-5; the match to TRBD1 covers 7 bases. Unmatched junction bases numbered 9, after V lost 6 bases and J lost 1 base. This CDR3 is built from 16 residues. Germline assignment: CDR1 SNHLY and CDR2 FYNNEI.